The sequence of this TCR beta chain was determined in a study of blood T cell repertoires in COVID-19 (TCRdb year 2020). Describing the broader study: Collaborator samples came from the United States, Italy and Spain and covered acute and convalescent phases of COVID-19. The prospective study material was composed of cDNA or gDNA derived from T cells, B-cell-depleted T cells, or PBMCs. Deeply sampled blood TCRbeta repertoires from subjects exposed to, actively infected with, or recovered from COVID-19 were included in the dataset. The repertoires were released in a freely available public database intended as a resource for research on the immune response to SARS-CoV-2. Samples came from the ongoing ImmuneRACE study (first 160 participants) plus 1,254 subjects from 6 global collaborators. A de-identified subject ID, COVID-19 status, age in years and sex were almost always included in the sample metadata. Where HLA class I and class II types were available, the types were taken from metadata supplied by the sample provider, not from assay-based typing.

TCRbeta CDR3 regions were amplified from genomic DNA using the immunoSEQ Assay, a bias-controlled multiplex PCR. On the authors' methods: The number of nucleated cells in each sample was estimated from the amplification of reference gene primers within the assay. To quantify the absolute abundance of each unique TCRbeta CDR3 rearrangement, sequence reads were collapsed and filtered. For each sample, productive Simpson clonality was calculated as the square root of Simpson's diversity index over productive rearrangements. Drawn from immuneACCESS, this table holds only the in-frame rearrangements with V and J called that TCRdb kept. Clones are partly lost; checked studies trace under half to an unresolved V gene and leave the rest unexplained. V, J and clone size reflect that table, while D and trimming were determined from the DNA. This sample gives fewer than 250,000 clones in total; about nine tenths of them show up just once. The biggest ten clones account for around 6% of the sample.

Details on this clone: It lacks a known antigen. No base-level quality is on record; no much larger clone is a single base apart.

V and J lose 3 bases and 2 bases, and a span of 7 bases separates them. CDR1 and CDR2, looked up from the germline V gene (reference sequence), are LNHDA and SQIVND. The CDR3 goes from the cysteine to the phenylalanine over 13 residues. Only CDR3 DNA remains: 39 bases, in frame from the first base. A second Seattle source provided samples from volunteer blood donors who had recovered from COVID-19. Each collaborating institution followed its own protocols to collect whole blood in K2EDTA tubes. For TCRbeta analysis, collaborators shipped samples in one of three forms: frozen whole blood, isolated PBMCs, or DNA extracted from either of those sample types. Beyond this particular receptor, the publication reports: The amount of clinical and demographic metadata varied by source and participant and was provided uncurated.

The chain joins TRBV19 to TRBJ1-2; no D segment can be confidently identified. Specimen: peripheral blood. The source of this sequence is a man between 60 and 75 years old who had recovered from COVID-19. The sequence in DNA is TGTGCCAGTAGTATCGACATCAACTATGGCTACACCTTC. Its product reads: CASSIDINYGYTF.